This note documents a single T cell receptor beta chain sequence. The antigen remains unidentified. The data originate from a study of healthy donors' naive CD4 and CD8 T cells. Across the whole study: Donors, half of them female, were 20-25, 40-50 or 60-70 years old.

Study-level results: Most V and J genes were reportedly biased between naive CD4+ and CD8+ cells. Alpha and beta chains were sequenced in bulk without pairing.

Each TCR library used roughly 490 ng of total RNA and a linear amplification protocol. TCRdb reprocessed the reads via MiXCR and lists one record per CDR3 protein. The data contain about 180,000 distinct CDR3 sequences, around 70% of them singletons. Trimming removed 3 bases at V and 4 bases at J, with 10 bases between. Germline V gives CDR1 SQVTM, CDR2 ANQGSEA. The CDR3 sequence is 12 residues long. The receptor's source is a pool of human donors in good health; the sample pools cells from several healthy donors. The specimen was naive CD4+ and CD8+ T cells sorted from blood, pooled from several donors. V usage is TRBV29-1 and J usage is TRBJ2-7, with no clear D. The CDR3 loop is CSVEETEYEQYF. DNA for the CDR3: TGCAGCGTTGAGGAGACGGAGTACGAGCAGTACTTC.